This T cell receptor beta chain was obtained from a study of regulatory T cells in long-lasting Graves disease. Relying on iRepertoire HTBI primers and Arm-PCR of CDR3 regions, the team built TCR beta libraries. TCRdb re-derived calls from the multiplex PCR reads in MiXCR, one entry per CDR3 protein. The table shows 350,000 to 500,000 distinct CDR3 sequences, with under 25% occurring only once. This clonotype was counted ten times or more. Time point here: persistent/refractory GD, antithyroid drugs over 5 years with positive TRAb. Construction of the TCR library relied on RNA isolated from PBMCs. Sequencing used peripheral blood mononuclear cells (PBMCs), obtained when the disease was refractory, from a patient treated with antithyroid drugs. This TCR was sampled from a female donor with Graves disease.

The CDR3 bases are TGTGCCAGCAGTTTAGTTTACGGGGGCGCGTCTAACACTGAAGCTTTCTTT. It is translated as CASSLVYGGASNTEAFF. The gene calls are TRBV28 and TRBJ1-1; TRBD1 is a possible D gene (6 bases). Germline-derived CDR1 and CDR2 are MDHEN and SYDVKM. Trimming shortened V by 2 bases and J by 2 bases, and 18 bases separated the two germline ends. The CDR3 length is 17 residues.